These 11 T cell receptor beta chains came from one sample sequenced in a study of cytomegalovirus exposure and HLA in healthy donors. Use of 60 Vbeta and 13 Jbeta primers characterized the PCR. Libraries were prepared by immunoSEQ multiplex PCR; TCRdb keeps only in-frame clonotypes and omits some of them. The sample yields around 200,000 clones, 82% seen once. Sequenced input: PBMCs. These receptors all stem from a woman aged 18-35 years in good health and CMV-seronegative.

This sequence joins TRBV13 and TRBJ2-1, with 14 nucleotides matching TRBD2. CDR1 and CDR2 from the germline V gene are PRHDT and FYEKMQ (reference sequence). V trimming: 2 bases; J trimming: 5 bases; junction bases outside the gene matches: 11. The CDR3 spans 19 residues. CDR3 sequence reads: CASSLTGRLAGGRDNEQFF. CDR3 DNA: TGTGCCAGCAGCTTAACTGGGAGACTAGCGGGGGGGCGGGACAATGAGCAGTTCTTC. The whole variable domain, filled in from reference TRBV13 and TRBJ2-1, reads AAGVIQSPRHLIKEKRETATLKCYPIPRHDTVYWYQQGPGQDPQFLISFYEKMQSDKGSIPDRFSAQQFSDYHSELNMSSLELGDSALYFCASSLTGRLAGGRDNEQFFGPGTRLTVL.

Comment on this clone: The junction and the germline gene differ at one end; a read error may be behind it. This chain links TRBV19 with TRBJ2-7; TRBD1 is a possible D gene (6 bases). The CDR3 totals 12 residues. Per germline, CDR1 LNHDA and CDR2 SQIVND (reference sequence). The CDR3 reads CATDDRRGERYF. In DNA form, the CDR3 reads TGTGCCACGGACGACAGGAGAGGCGAGCGGTACTTC.

The chain employs TRBV6-6 and TRBJ2-4; D may be TRBD1 (5 bases). Trimming removed 2 bases at V and 0 bases at J, with 11 bases between. The CDR3 is 16 residues long. Germline assignment: CDR1 MNHNY and CDR2 SVGAGI (reference sequence). This chain's CDR3 is CASSYGQGLAKNIQYF. The CDR3 DNA reads as TGTGCCAGCAGTTACGGTCAGGGCCTAGCCAAAAACATTCAGTACTTC.

V gene TRBV14 combines with J gene TRBJ2-4; D possibly corresponds to TRBD1 (5 bases). Between the trimmed V and J ends, which lost 0 bases and 5 bases, there was a span of 8 bases. This CDR3 has 14 amino acids. Germline CDR1 and CDR2: SGHDN and FVKESK. DNA of the CDR3: TGTGCCAGCAGCCAAGACAGGGTCCAAAACATTCAGTACTTC. Translated, it gives CASSQDRVQNIQYF.

The J gene is TRBJ2-3, the V gene TRBV28, with 8 bases matching TRBD1. This CDR3 has 15 residues. CDR1 and CDR2 from the germline V gene are MDHEN and SYDVKM. V lost 3 bases to trimming and J lost 5 bases; unmatched junction nucleotides: 7. The chain's CDR3 is CASSLIQGVGDTQYF. The DNA of the CDR3 is TGTGCCAGCAGTTTGATACAGGGGGTTGGAGATACGCAGTATTTT.

CDR3 residues: CASSRSVAGELFF. The CDR3 nucleotides are TGTGCCAGCAGCCGGTCCGTGGCCGGGGAGCTGTTTTTT. The chain uses TRBV7-7 and TRBJ2-2; D gene uncertain. The CDR3 has 13 amino acids. The ends were cut back, 5 bases at V and 6 bases at J, with 10 bases in the middle. Germline CDR1 SSHAT, CDR2 FNYEAQ (reference sequence).

The table lists this clone with a few counts. The CDR3 loop is CASSLYPYEKLFF. CDR3 DNA: TGTGCCAGCAGTTTATATCCGTATGAAAAACTGTTTTTT. The chain combines TRBV27 with TRBJ1-4; D gene unclear. This CDR3 has 13 residues. The germline V gene encodes CDR1 MNHEY and CDR2 SMNVEV (reference sequence). V was shortened by 1 base and J by 6 bases, with 6 bases between the two germline ends.

The chain is built from TRBV7-9 and TRBJ2-7, with 9 positions matching TRBD2. CDR1 SEHNR and CDR2 FQNEAQ come from the germline V gene (reference sequence). J gave up 4 bases and V 0 bases, and 7 bases lay outside the gene matches. The CDR3 consists of 16 residues. Written as DNA, the CDR3 is TGTGCCAGCAGCTTAGCGGGCGGTAGCGGGGGATACGAGCAGTACTTC. Amino acid sequence: CASSLAGGSGGYEQYF.

The chain uses TRBV28 and TRBJ2-7; 7 positions match TRBD2. The germline CDR1 and CDR2 sequences are MDHEN and SYDVKM. The CDR3 runs to 15 residues. With V trimmed by 5 bases and J by 9 bases, 16 bases remained unmatched. The chain's CDR3 is CASSAPADQTSRQYF. The CDR3 DNA is TGTGCCAGCAGTGCCCCCGCAGACCAGACTAGCAGGCAGTACTTC. The variable domain in full, with the rest retrieved from reference TRBV28 and TRBJ2-7, is DVKVTQSSRYLVKRTGEKVFLECVQDMDHENMFWYRQDPGLGLRLIYFSYDVKMKEKGDIPEGYSVSREKKERFSLILESASTNQTSMYLCASSAPADQTSRQYFGPGTRLTVT.

The CDR3 DNA is TGTGCCAGCAGCCAAGATCAGGGGAGCGGGAGCTCCTACGAGCAGTACTTC. This translates into CASSQDQGSGSSYEQYF. The gene calls are TRBV4-2 and TRBJ2-7, with 8 positions matching TRBD2. The V gene end was trimmed by 0 bases and the J gene end by 0 bases; junction bases not matched to a gene: 7. The length of the CDR3 is 17 residues. Germline V gene lookup returns CDR1 LGHNA and CDR2 YNFKEQ.

The table lists this clone with a count of one. This chain links TRBV27 with TRBJ2-7; possibly TRBD2 for D (6 bases). This CDR3 comprises 15 residues. V shed 6 bases and J shed 4 bases, with 19 bases lying between them. In germline, CDR1 is MNHEY, CDR2 SMNVEV (reference sequence). This CDR3 is CASRTGTANSYEQYF. For the CDR3, the DNA is TGTGCCAGCAGGACCGGGACTGCTAATTCTTACGAGCAGTACTTC.